This T cell receptor (beta chain) was observed in a study of blood T cell repertoires in COVID-19 (dated by TCRdb to about 2020). Turning to the overall study: Samples from collaborators originated in the United States, Italy and Spain and spanned both the acute and convalescent phases of COVID-19. The prospective study material was composed of cDNA or gDNA derived from T cells, B-cell-depleted T cells, or PBMCs. Subjects who had been exposed to COVID-19, were actively infected with it, or had recovered from it provided the deeply sampled blood TCRbeta repertoires that made up the dataset. The repertoires were released in a freely available public database meant as a resource for research on the immune response to SARS-CoV-2. The samples were drawn from the first 160 participants of the ongoing ImmuneRACE study and from 1,254 subjects provided by 6 global collaborators. A de-identified subject ID, COVID-19 status, age in years and sex were almost always included in the sample metadata. Where available, HLA class I and class II types were obtained from metadata supplied by the sample provider rather than from assay-based typing. Overall study outcomes, separate from this receptor: How much clinical and demographic metadata was included differed by source and by participant, and the metadata was provided uncurated.

The immunoSEQ Assay, a bias-controlled multiplex PCR, was used to amplify TCRbeta CDR3 regions from genomic DNA. Processing in the source paper ran as follows. The number of nucleated cells in each sample was estimated from the amplification of reference gene primers within the assay. To quantify the absolute abundance of each unique TCRbeta CDR3 rearrangement, sequence reads were collapsed and filtered. Productive Simpson clonality was computed per sample as the square root of Simpson's diversity index over productive rearrangements. What TCRdb holds here is the immuneACCESS table cut down to in-frame rearrangements. Part of the clones is not present; checked against another copy, under half of the missing clones reflect an unresolved V gene, and the others are unexplained. V and J calls plus clone size are reproduced from that table; the DNA served to infer D and trimming. For this sample there are some 89,000 clones; approximately 81% appear just once. About 4.1% of the sample lies in the top ten.

Counted from cysteine to phenylalanine, this CDR3 has 13 amino acids. This entry keeps only the CDR3 DNA: 39 bases, framed from base 1. The germline V gene (reference sequence) gives CDR1 as LNHNV and CDR2 as YYDKDF. The V and J ends are trimmed by 0 bases and 8 bases, leaving 10 bases between them. Collaborating institutions collected whole blood in K2EDTA tubes following their own protocols. For TCRbeta analysis, collaborators shipped samples in one of three forms: frozen whole blood, isolated PBMCs, or DNA extracted from either of those sample types. Of note for this clone: The specificity of this receptor is unknown. Base qualities are not provided; no much larger clone lies one nucleotide away.

The V and J segments used are TRBV15 and TRBJ1-2; the D gene identity is not certain. Sequencing was carried out using peripheral blood. The clonotype was recovered from a man aged 55 to 70 with acute or convalescent COVID-19. The CDR3: CATSRETRGGYTF. The sequenced DNA is TGTGCCACCAGCAGAGAGACCCGGGGAGGCTACACCTTC.